This TCR beta chain emerged from a study of a mutant IDH1 vaccine in newly diagnosed glioma. This clone was picked up one time. Antigen unknown. The length of the CDR3 is 15 residues. Germline V gene data show CDR1 as MNHEY and CDR2 as SVGAGI. Germline trimming cut 0 bases from V and 3 bases from J; bases unmatched to any gene: 3. Here immunoSEQ multiplex PCR was the method, and the copy in TCRdb shows in-frame clones only, minus some. The sample consists of some 64,000 clones, 65% to 85% of them appearing once. Time point here: week 11, during vaccination. It was 300 ug of mutant IDH1 20-mer peptide that made up each vaccine dose, given with topical imiquimod.

The starting material was PBMCs, obtained from a glioma patient whose treatment included an IDH1 peptide vaccine. The rearrangement links TRBV6-5 to TRBJ2-7; 9 bases agree with TRBD1. The sequence was obtained from a woman aged 45-60 years with glioma. CDR3: CASSYSGTGHYEQYF. DNA of the CDR3: TGTGCCAGCAGTTACTCCGGGACAGGGCACTACGAGCAGTACTTC.